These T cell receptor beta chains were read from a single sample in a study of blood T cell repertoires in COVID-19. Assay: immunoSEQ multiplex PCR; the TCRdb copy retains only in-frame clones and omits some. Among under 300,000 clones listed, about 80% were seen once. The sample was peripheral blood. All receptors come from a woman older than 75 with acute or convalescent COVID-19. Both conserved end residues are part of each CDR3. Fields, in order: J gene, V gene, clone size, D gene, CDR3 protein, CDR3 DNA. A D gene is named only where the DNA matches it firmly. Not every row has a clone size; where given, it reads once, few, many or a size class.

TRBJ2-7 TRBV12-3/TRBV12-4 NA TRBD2 CASSSSGPYEQYF TGTGCCAGCAGTTCTAGCGGACCCTACGAGCAGTACTTC
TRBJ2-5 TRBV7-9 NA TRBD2 CASSLGGGGVKTQYF TGTGCCAGCAGCTTAGGCGGCGGGGGTGTGAAGACCCAGTACTTC
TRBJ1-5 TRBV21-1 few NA CASSRNGQHSNQPQHF TGTGCCAGCAGCCGAAACGGACAGCATAGCAATCAGCCCCAGCATTTT
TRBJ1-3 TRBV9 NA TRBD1 CASSARTQGGNTIYF TGTGCCAGCAGCGCTCGGACACAGGGGGGGAACACCATATATTTT
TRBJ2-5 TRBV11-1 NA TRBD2 CASSLYGLAGQETQYF TGTGCCAGCAGCTTATACGGACTAGCGGGACAAGAGACCCAGTACTTC
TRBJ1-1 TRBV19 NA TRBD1 CASSIGRQGNTEAFF TGTGCCAGTAGTATAGGCCGACAGGGGAACACTGAAGCTTTCTTT
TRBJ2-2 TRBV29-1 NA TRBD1 CSVKPRTGTGELFF TGCAGCGTAAAGCCCAGGACAGGGACCGGGGAGCTGTTTTTT
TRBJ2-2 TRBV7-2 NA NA CASSLIPGQGLTGELFF TGTGCCAGCAGCTTAATCCCGGGCCAGGGGTTAACCGGGGAGCTGTTTTTT
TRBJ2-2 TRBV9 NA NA CASSVSSNTGELFF TGTGCCAGCAGCGTATCCTCGAACACCGGGGAGCTGTTTTTT
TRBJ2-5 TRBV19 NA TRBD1 CASSLNRGRETQYF TGTGCCAGTAGTCTCAACAGGGGGCGAGAGACCCAGTACTTC
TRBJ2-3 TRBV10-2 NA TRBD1 CASRGPPFGQGGTDTQYF TGCGCCAGCAGGGGGCCCCCCTTTGGACAGGGGGGCACAGATACGCAGTATTTT
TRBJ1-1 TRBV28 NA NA CASSSPSLVSRNTEAFF TGTGCCAGCAGTTCCCCCTCCCTGGTGAGCCGGAACACTGAAGCTTTCTTT
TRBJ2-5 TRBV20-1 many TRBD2 CSASSGRARETQYF TGCAGTGCTAGTAGCGGGAGGGCCCGGGAGACCCAGTACTTC
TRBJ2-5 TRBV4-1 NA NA CASSQPGLGETQYF TGCGCCAGTAGCCAACCGGGACTTGGAGAGACCCAGTACTTC
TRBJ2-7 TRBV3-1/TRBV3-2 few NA CASSQAPAYSYEQYF TGTGCCAGCAGCCAAGCTCCAGCGTACTCCTACGAGCAGTACTTC
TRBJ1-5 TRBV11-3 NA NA CASSWRRNRDRNNQPQHF TGTGCCAGCAGCTGGAGACGTAACAGGGATAGGAACAATCAGCCCCAGCATTTT
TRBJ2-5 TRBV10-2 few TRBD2 CAPGLAGVQYF TGCGCCCCCGGGCTAGCGGGGGTCCAGTACTTC
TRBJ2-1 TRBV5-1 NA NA CASSLARGPNEQFF TGCGCCAGCAGCTTGGCCCGGGGTCCCAATGAGCAGTTCTTC
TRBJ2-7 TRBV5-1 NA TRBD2 CASSFRGGSRGEQYF TGCGCCAGCAGTTTTCGAGGCGGGAGTAGGGGCGAGCAGTACTTC
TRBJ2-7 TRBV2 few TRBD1 CASSEPEWSGQESSYEQYF TGTGCCAGCAGTGAACCGGAATGGTCGGGACAGGAAAGCTCCTACGAGCAGTACTTC
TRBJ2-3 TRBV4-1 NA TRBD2 CASSLGSGRARSTDTQYF TGCGCCAGCAGCCTGGGCAGCGGGAGGGCCAGAAGTACAGATACGCAGTATTTT
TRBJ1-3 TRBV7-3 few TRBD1 CASSSSGGPGNTIYF TGTGCCAGCAGCTCCTCAGGGGGCCCTGGAAACACCATATATTTT
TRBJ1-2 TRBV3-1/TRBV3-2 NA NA CASSQGQGDYGYTF TGTGCCAGCAGCCAAGGCCAGGGTGACTATGGCTACACCTTC
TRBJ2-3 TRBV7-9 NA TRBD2 CASSSIIDRGGTDTQYF TGTGCCAGCAGCTCCATCATTGATCGGGGGGGCACAGATACGCAGTATTTT
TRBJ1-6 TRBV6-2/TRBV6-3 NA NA CASSIVSQTLHF TGTGCCAGCAGTATCGTCAGTCAGACCCTCCACTTT
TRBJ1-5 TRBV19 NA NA CASSSGNYQPQHF TGTGCCAGTAGTAGCGGGAACTATCAGCCCCAGCATTTT
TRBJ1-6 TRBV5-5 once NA CASSSSSYNSPLHF TGTGCCAGCAGCTCGAGCTCCTATAATTCACCCCTCCACTTT
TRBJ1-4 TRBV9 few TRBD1 CASSVGAGGTNEKLFF TGTGCCAGCAGCGTAGGGGCAGGGGGAACTAATGAAAAACTGTTTTTT
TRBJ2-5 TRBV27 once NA CASSPIHAQETQYF TGTGCCAGCAGTCCTATCCATGCGCAAGAGACCCAGTACTTC